The 10 T cell receptor beta chains below all came from one sample that was sequenced in a study of T cells in Graves' hyperthyroidism and ophthalmopathy. Researchers took RNA transcripts and amplified the TCR beta CDR3 regions from them. A first-round RT-PCR of the TCR CDR3 used the HTBI primer set. TCRdb reanalysed the multiplex PCR reads using MiXCR and keeps one entry per CDR3 protein. The table has roughly 200,000 distinct CDR3 sequences, about 18% seen once. Source material: blood. All receptors derive from a man aged 35 to 55 with Graves' hyperthyroidism.

The chain is built from TRBV6-1 and TRBJ2-3, with 11 bases matching TRBD2. Germline loops: CDR1 MNHNS, CDR2 SASEGT. V was clipped by 10 bases and J by 5 bases; unmatched bases: 11. This CDR3 contains 15 residues. CDR3 amino acids: CATTELAGEGDTQYF. For the CDR3, the DNA is TGTGCCACCACCGAACTAGCGGGAGAGGGAGATACGCAGTATTTT.

J is TRBJ1-3 and V is TRBV6-1, with 7 bases that match TRBD1. Trimming at V came to 4 bases and at J to 0 bases, leaving 3 bases not matched to a gene. Germline V CDR1 and CDR2: MNHNS, SASEGT. The CDR3 runs to 15 residues. The CDR3 loop is CASSAGTDSGNTIYF. DNA for the CDR3: TGTGCCAGCAGTGCCGGGACAGACTCTGGAAACACCATATATTTT.

This rearrangement joins TRBV6-1 to TRBJ1-2; D is perhaps TRBD1 (5 bases). This CDR3 has 14 amino acids. Germline values: CDR1 MNHNS, CDR2 SASEGT. V lost 2 bases to trimming and J lost 6 bases, with 13 bases between them. The CDR3 reads CASSEHRGVNGYTF. CDR3 DNA sequence: TGTGCCAGCAGTGAACACCGGGGGGTAAATGGCTACACCTTC.

Note on this clonotype: Without the conserved terminal phenylalanine or tryptophan, this CDR3 likely stems from a read error. The rearrangement joins TRBV5-1 to TRBJ2-2; 8 nucleotides match TRBD1. V trimming: 4 bases; J trimming: 4 bases; junction bases outside the gene matches: 3. The germline gives CDR1 SGHRS, CDR2 YFSETQ. This CDR3 spans 14 amino acids. CDR3 sequence (DNA): TGCGCCAGCAGCGGGACAGGTGTCACCGGGGAGCTGTTTTAT. Translated, it gives CASSGTGVTGELFY.

This clonotype was observed a handful of times. This rearrangement joins TRBV19 to TRBJ1-1, with D uncertain. The CDR3 is 12 residues long. Germline-derived CDR1 and CDR2 are LNHDA and SQIVND (reference sequence). V lost 3 bases to trimming and J lost 3 bases, with 5 bases between them. CDR3 in DNA: TGTGCCAGTAGTATGAGGCACACTGAAGCTTTCTTT. Its protein product is CASSMRHTEAFF.

This clonotype was picked up many times. V usage is TRBV6-2 or TRBV6-3 and J usage is TRBJ2-7; D remains unclear. This CDR3 spans 14 amino acids. The germline V and J ends were trimmed by 5 bases and 3 bases, with 14 bases remaining between them. The germline V gene encodes CDR1 MNHEY and CDR2 SVGEGT. DNA for the CDR3: TGTGCCAGCAGTGCCACCCTTGGCAACTACGAGCAGTACTTC. It is translated as CASSATLGNYEQYF.

This chain links TRBV14 with TRBJ2-1; the D is unclear. The CDR3 has 12 amino acids. The V end was cut by 4 bases, the J end by 9 bases, with 10 bases between. Germline CDR1 and CDR2: SGHDN and FVKESK. The CDR3 reads CASSLQGGEQFF. In DNA form, the CDR3 reads TGTGCCAGCAGCCTCCAAGGTGGTGAGCAGTTCTTC.

A few counts support this clonotype. The chain recombines TRBV20-1 with TRBJ2-3; a weak D match, TRBD2 (5 bases). The V gene lost 5 bases and the J gene lost 6 bases, with 18 bases spanning the gap. The CDR3 extends over 14 amino acids. The germline CDR1 and CDR2 sequences are DFQATT and SNEGSKA (reference sequence). The CDR3 here is CSASLADLSDTQYF. In DNA form, the CDR3 reads TGCAGTGCTTCGCTAGCTGACCTGAGCGATACGCAGTATTTT.

This chain connects TRBV4-3 to TRBJ2-2; the D gene is possibly TRBD1 (6 bases). The CDR3 has 14 amino acids. CDR1 and CDR2 from the germline V gene are LGHNA and YSLEER. V was trimmed by 1 base and J by 6 bases, leaving 9 bases between them. CDR3 amino acids: CASSQVKGAGELFF. The CDR3 DNA follows: TGCGCCAGCAGCCAAGTTAAGGGGGCCGGGGAGCTGTTTTTT.

This clonotype showed up many times. V gene TRBV28 combines with J gene TRBJ1-2, with D hard to call. V lost 5 bases to trimming and J lost 2 bases, with 9 bases between them. The CDR3 covers 13 residues. Germline V gene lookup returns CDR1 MDHEN and CDR2 SYDVKM. In DNA, the CDR3 is TGTGCCAGCAGTCCTGTGCCCAACTATGGCTACACCTTC. Residues: CASSPVPNYGYTF.